These 15 T cell receptor beta chains were all obtained from the same sample, sequenced in a study of shared clonotypes between healthy human individuals. Only CD45RO-negative cells positively selected for CCR7 counted as naive CD8 cells, so terminally differentiated effector memory CD45RA+ cells were excluded. Clones were read by immunoSEQ multiplex PCR, and TCRdb kept only the in-frame ones, dropping some. Among fewer than 700,000 clones listed, 90% to 95% were seen once. Material for sequencing was naive CD8+ T cells sorted from blood. The receptors were sampled from a woman aged 30 to 39 in good health.

The chain links TRBV12-5 to TRBJ2-2; D is uncertain. The V end was cut by 4 bases, the J end by 5 bases, with 5 bases between. The CDR3 runs 12 residues. CDR1 is LGHNT and CDR2 is FRNRAP in the germline V gene. CDR3 loop: CASGSGTGELFF. CDR3 DNA: TGTGCTAGTGGTTCCGGAACCGGGGAGCTGTTTTTT.

The chain joins TRBV10-3 to TRBJ2-1; 9 positions agree with TRBD2. There are 14 residues in the CDR3. V was pared by 6 bases and J by 7 bases, with 7 bases of the junction left unmatched. Per germline, CDR1 ENHRY and CDR2 SYGVKD. The CDR3 region is CAISWGSGSNEQFF. The CDR3 DNA sequence: TGTGCCATCAGCTGGGGTAGCGGGAGTAATGAGCAGTTCTTC.

This sequence joins TRBV5-4 and TRBJ2-7; D might be TRBD1 or TRBD2, each matching 6 bases. With 0 bases removed from V and 5 bases from J, the gap between germline ends came to 15 bases. The CDR3 has 15 amino acids. Germline CDR1 and CDR2: SGHNT and YYREEE (reference sequence). CDR3 DNA: TGTGCCAGCAGCTTGGAGGGCGGGACACCCCACGAGCAGTACTTC. This codes for CASSLEGGTPHEQYF. The variable domain in full, with the rest retrieved from reference TRBV5-4 and TRBJ2-7, is ETGVTQSPTHLIKTRGQQVTLRCSSQSGHNTVSWYQQALGQGPQFIFQYYREEENGRGNFPPRFSGLQFPNYSSELNVNALELDDSALYLCASSLEGGTPHEQYFGPGTRLTVT.

The chain uses TRBV19 and TRBJ2-7; D remains unclear. V shed 0 bases and J shed 2 bases, with 14 bases lying between them. CDR3 length: 16 amino acids. CDR1 is LNHDA and CDR2 is SQIVND in the germline V gene (reference sequence). CDR3 sequence (DNA): TGTGCCAGTAGTATAGATCTCGAGACCGCAACCTACGAGCAGTACTTC. Its protein product is CASSIDLETATYEQYF.

Regarding this clone: At one end, the junction sequence differs from germline, possibly due to a read error. The V and J genes are TRBV27 and TRBJ2-3, with a weak D call TRBD1 (6 bases). The CDR3 runs to 16 residues. From germline, CDR1 is MNHEY and CDR2 SMNVEV (reference sequence). The CDR3 DNA sequence: TGTGCCAGCAGCTGGGGGCTTGGTCTGCAAACAGGTACGCAGTATTTT. Amino acids: CASSWGLGLQTGTQYF.

This chain links TRBV7-9 with TRBJ1-1, with D maybe TRBD1 (5 bases). Trimming shortened V by 6 bases and J by 7 bases, and 18 bases separated the two germline ends. Germline CDR1 and CDR2: SEHNR and FQNEAQ (reference sequence). This CDR3 spans 14 amino acids. The CDR3 is CASSYTPGLSEAFF. For the CDR3, the DNA is TGTGCCAGCAGTTATACCCCAGGGCTGAGTGAAGCTTTCTTT.

J is TRBJ2-7 and V is TRBV27, with 9 bases that match TRBD1. Germline-derived CDR1 and CDR2 are MNHEY and SMNVEV (reference sequence). The CDR3 loop spans 14 amino acids. With 5 bases clipped from V and 4 bases from J, the junction kept 6 bases outside the gene matches. Written as DNA, the CDR3 is TGTGCCAGCAGTGTCTCCGGGACAGGGTACGAGCAGTACTTC. It translates to CASSVSGTGYEQYF.

The chain is built from TRBV6-1 and TRBJ2-7, with 10 bases that match TRBD1. CDR1 is MNHNS and CDR2 is SASEGT in the germline V gene. This CDR3 has 15 amino acids. After removal of 8 bases from V and 2 bases from J, the junction contained 9 bases not matched to a gene. The CDR3: CASEGGTGEAYEQYF. The CDR3 DNA is TGTGCCAGCGAAGGTGGGACAGGGGAAGCCTACGAGCAGTACTTC.

The genes are TRBV19 and TRBJ2-7; a weak D match, TRBD2 (5 bases). The CDR3 is made up of 13 amino acids. V lost 7 bases and J 0 bases, leaving 10 bases between the germline ends. CDR1 LNHDA and CDR2 SQIVND come from the germline V gene (reference sequence). CDR3 sequence: CASTPGNSYEQYF. In DNA, the CDR3 is TGTGCCAGTACCCCCGGGAACTCCTACGAGCAGTACTTC.

The chain links TRBV27 to TRBJ2-7; 7 nucleotides line up with TRBD1. Trimming cost V 4 bases and J 0 bases; bases outside gene matches: 3. CDR1 and CDR2 from the germline V gene are MNHEY and SMNVEV (reference sequence). The CDR3 has 14 amino acids. The CDR3 sequence: CASSYRDSSYEQYF. The CDR3 DNA reads TGTGCCAGCAGTTACCGGGACAGCTCCTACGAGCAGTACTTC.

This rearrangement joins TRBV5-4 to TRBJ2-7; TRBD2 matches 10 bases. V shed 0 bases, J shed 4 bases, and the junction held 4 bases outside the gene matches. CDR1 and CDR2 from the germline V gene are SGHNT and YYREEE (reference sequence). The CDR3 has 15 amino acids. CDR3 protein: CASSLEGSGRYEQYF. In DNA form, the CDR3 reads TGTGCCAGCAGCTTGGAGGGTAGCGGGAGGTACGAGCAGTACTTC.

V gene TRBV29-1 combines with J gene TRBJ1-1, with D perhaps TRBD1 (5 bases). Trimming took off 3 bases at V and 5 bases at J, with 16 bases between the two ends. Germline CDR1 SQVTM, CDR2 ANQGSEA. The CDR3 sequence is 14 residues long. CDR3 amino acids: CSVDRPRAKTEAFF. The CDR3 DNA reads as TGCAGCGTTGACCGGCCCAGGGCGAAGACTGAAGCTTTCTTT.

The genes are TRBV4-1 and TRBJ1-3, with D hard to call. Germline V CDR1 and CDR2: MGHRA, YSYEKL. The ends were cut back, 4 bases at V and 0 bases at J, with 16 bases in the middle. CDR3 length: 17 residues. CDR3 nucleotide sequence: TGCGCCAGCAGCCTCCAAGGTTCAGGAATCTCTGGAAACACCATATATTTT. Residues: CASSLQGSGISGNTIYF.

The J gene is TRBJ2-7, the V gene TRBV1; TRBD1 is the table's D call and was not checked against the DNA. TRBV1 is shown as a pseudogene. CDR3 length: 15 amino acids. The CDR3 protein is CTSSHPGQRTYEQYF. CDR3 in DNA: TGCACCAGCAGTCACCCGGGACAGAGGACCTACGAGCAGTACTTC.

The rearrangement joins TRBV29-1 to TRBJ2-3; no definite D call. The CDR3 is 10 amino acids. CDR1 is SQVTM and CDR2 is ANQGSEA in the germline V gene. V gave up 7 bases and J gave up 5 bases, with 7 bases separating them. CDR3 DNA: TGCAGCGCCTGGGGAGATACGCAGTATTTT. It translates to CSAWGDTQYF.